What follows describes a single TCR beta chain. Its specificity is not known. With 4 bases removed from V and 4 bases from J, the gap between germline ends came to 21 bases. Germline V lookup: CDR1 SGHRS, CDR2 YFSETQ. This CDR3 has 17 residues. The record originates from a study of shared clonotypes between healthy human individuals. Findings and limits, study-wide: It was the non-shared clonotypes that had lower generation probabilities than clonotypes shared by all four donors.

Sequenced by immunoSEQ multiplex PCR; TCRdb stores in-frame clones only, minus some. The sample has a few hundred thousand clones; roughly 96% are singletons. What CD8 memory combined were CD45RO+ cells and CCR7-negative CD45RA+ TemRA cells. This clonotype was sampled from a man aged 25 to 45 in good health. The specimen sequenced was memory CD8+ T cells sorted from blood. Subset indicated: CD45RO+ cells pooled with CCR7-negative TemRA cells. The gene calls are TRBV5-1 and TRBJ1-3, with a tentative D call TRBD1 (6 bases). The CDR3 DNA reads as TGCGCCAGCAGCCCTCTTCGAAGCACAGGGCCCGGAAACACCATATATTTT. Its protein is CASSPLRSTGPGNTIYF.